This T cell receptor (beta chain) stems from a study of vaccination effects on CD4 cells after COVID-19. Deletions cut 2 bases from V and 1 base from J, with 1 base between. Per germline, CDR1 KGHSH and CDR2 LQKENI. The CDR3 covers 12 residues. With respect to this clone: Antigen specificity is unknown.

Study outcomes and limitations: Convalescent patients' post-vaccine spike repertoire was mostly distinct vaccine-induced clones.

Culturing for about 10 days preceded CD4+ T cell isolation. PCR showed that the person got SARS-CoV-2 infection at some point between March and December 2020. Method: immunoSEQ multiplex PCR; TCRdb's copy keeps in-frame clones and lacks some. The repertoire holds about 47,000 clones, with 60% to 85% as singletons. This receptor was identified in a human donor who had a prior SARS-CoV-2 infection. The rearrangement uses TRBV18 and TRBJ2-3; D uncertain. The source was CD4+ T cells from PBMCs cultured without peptide, collected before COVID-19 vaccination. The CDR3 spells CASSPGTDTQYF. The CDR3 nucleotides read TGTGCCAGCTCACCAGGCACAGATACGCAGTATTTT.